These T cell receptor beta chains were read from a single sample in a study of cytomegalovirus exposure and HLA in healthy donors. Assay used: immunoSEQ multiplex PCR; TCRdb lists only in-frame clones, some missing. In the table there are about 76,000 clones, more than 70% of which are singletons. Sequencing was done on a sample of PBMCs. These receptors were obtained from a male donor in good health and CMV-seropositive. The CDR3 runs from the conserved cysteine through the conserved F or W.

len: 14; v_gene: TRBV23-1; j_gene: TRBJ1-1; CDR3aa: CASSQSLMNTEAFF
len: 14; v_gene: TRBV27; j_gene: TRBJ1-5; CDR3aa: CASSSQGFNQPQHF
len: 14; v_gene: TRBV19; j_gene: TRBJ1-5; CDR3aa: CATKRGIGNQPQHF
len: 15; v_gene: TRBV7-6; j_gene: TRBJ2-3; CDR3aa: CASSLEAEGTDTQYF
len: 17; v_gene: TRBV2; j_gene: TRBJ2-1; CDR3aa: CASSEGAGLAPDNEQFF
len: 16; v_gene: TRBV5-4; j_gene: TRBJ2-7; CDR3aa: CASSLGGGTFSYEQYF
len: 14; v_gene: TRBV27; j_gene: TRBJ1-2; CDR3aa: CASSWTGGNYGYTF
len: 15; v_gene: TRBV6-1; j_gene: TRBJ2-1; CDR3aa: CASSETLGVGGEQFF
len: 15; v_gene: TRBV27; j_gene: TRBJ2-3; CDR3aa: CASSGPGVRFDTQYF
len: 13; v_gene: TRBV5-6; j_gene: TRBJ2-5; CDR3aa: CASSRQGEETQYF
len: 13; v_gene: TRBV29-1; j_gene: TRBJ1-2; CDR3aa: CSVPTQGAGGYTF
len: 19; v_gene: TRBV9; j_gene: TRBJ2-7; CDR3aa: CASSVGPFPGQGASYEQYF
len: 15; v_gene: TRBV27; j_gene: TRBJ2-7; CDR3aa: CASSLGGQPGYEQYF
len: 16; v_gene: TRBV4-3; j_gene: TRBJ2-3; CDR3aa: CASSLQQGFFTDTQYF
len: 17; v_gene: TRBV4-3; j_gene: TRBJ2-1; CDR3aa: CASSQDFSGYGRNEQFF
len: 14; v_gene: TRBV4-1; j_gene: TRBJ1-5; CDR3aa: CASSHPGSNQPQHF
len: 16; v_gene: TRBV30; j_gene: TRBJ1-2; CDR3aa: CAWSVWVAGPNYGYTF
len: 17; v_gene: TRBV5-6; j_gene: TRBJ1-2; CDR3aa: CASSLGLVGQGIHGYTF
len: 14; v_gene: TRBV28; j_gene: TRBJ2-7; CDR3aa: CASSSLAGVAEQYF
len: 15; v_gene: TRBV27; j_gene: TRBJ2-1; CDR3aa: CASRATSGILYEQFF
len: 12; v_gene: TRBV30; j_gene: TRBJ1-1; CDR3aa: CAWYPGATEAFF
len: 13; v_gene: TRBV30; j_gene: TRBJ1-1; CDR3aa: CAWIYSGGREAFF
len: 14; v_gene: TRBV7-2; j_gene: TRBJ2-7; CDR3aa: CASSLAGRDLEQYF
len: 16; v_gene: TRBV4-3; j_gene: TRBJ2-7; CDR3aa: CASSQDRGSVTYEQYF
len: 15; v_gene: TRBV19; j_gene: TRBJ2-7; CDR3aa: CASRERQGAVDEQYF
len: 20; v_gene: TRBV15; j_gene: TRBJ1-1; CDR3aa: CATSMGDREITNRGDTEAFF
len: 14; v_gene: TRBV30; j_gene: TRBJ2-2; CDR3aa: CAWKIVATGGELFF
len: 16; v_gene: TRBV2; j_gene: TRBJ2-3; CDR3aa: CASRWGSDWGTDTQYF
len: 18; v_gene: TRBV27; j_gene: TRBJ2-4; CDR3aa: CASSSLVRGRVGKNIQYF
len: 14; v_gene: TRBV2; j_gene: TRBJ2-7; CDR3aa: CASKEGLGLGEQYF
len: 13; v_gene: TRBV30; j_gene: TRBJ1-1; CDR3aa: CAWSADYGGEAFF
len: 15; v_gene: TRBV27; j_gene: TRBJ1-2; CDR3aa: CASSFSGGALNGYTF
len: 15; v_gene: TRBV15; j_gene: TRBJ2-7; CDR3aa: CATSRTTTGVYEQYF
len: 18; v_gene: TRBV5-1; j_gene: TRBJ2-7; CDR3aa: CASRPQGALAGVAYEQYF
len: 17; v_gene: TRBV5-1; j_gene: TRBJ2-5; CDR3aa: CASSSLIAGGPGETQYF
len: 13; v_gene: TRBV19; j_gene: TRBJ2-3; CDR3aa: CASSSARADTQYF
len: 15; v_gene: TRBV5-1; j_gene: TRBJ2-3; CDR3aa: CASGPGAGGRDTQYF
len: 15; v_gene: TRBV28; j_gene: TRBJ1-5; CDR3aa: CASKTTGGGNQPQHF
len: 16; v_gene: TRBV11-2; j_gene: TRBJ2-7; CDR3aa: CASSLGAASGTYEQYF
len: 19; v_gene: TRBV5-4; j_gene: TRBJ2-6; CDR3aa: CASSTGTGGALSGANVLTF
len: 14; v_gene: TRBV6-6; j_gene: TRBJ1-3; CDR3aa: CASSLNSAGNTIYF
len: 16; v_gene: TRBV6-4; j_gene: TRBJ2-3; CDR3aa: CASSEGTGGASDTQYF
len: 16; v_gene: TRBV15; j_gene: TRBJ1-3; CDR3aa: CATSRDQVSVGNTIYF